One T cell receptor beta chain is described in this entry. This specimen belongs to a study of brain T cells in children with intractable seizures. V shed 0 bases and J shed 2 bases, with 14 bases lying between them. Germline CDR1 is LGHNT and CDR2 is FRNRAP. This CDR3 comprises 16 residues. TCRdb keeps only in-frame clones here, not all; method: immunoSEQ multiplex PCR. The sample includes 340,000 or so clones, over 85% of them seen just once. Time point given: blood from clinic visit 5 months post-surgery; TSC patient then seizure free. Sequencing was limited to surgery cases with top T cell transcript signatures in brain tissue. Pre-surgery treatment included at least one anti-epileptic drug.

This TCR was recovered from a boy younger than two with tuberous sclerosis and intractable seizures. This chain uses TRBV12-5 with TRBJ2-7; no clear D. The sequenced sample was peripheral blood, obtained roughly 5 months after surgery. CDR3 in amino acids: CASGLVLFGGAYEQYF. The CDR3 DNA is TGTGCTAGTGGTTTGGTACTATTCGGCGGAGCCTACGAGCAGTACTTC. The complete variable domain, with remaining parts taken from reference TRBV12-5 and TRBJ2-7, reads DARVTQTPRHKVTEMGQEVTMRCQPILGHNTVFWYRQTMMQGLELLAYFRNRAPLDDSGMPKDRFSAEMPDATLATLKIQPSEPRDSAVYFCASGLVLFGGAYEQYFGPGTRLTVT.